This T cell receptor beta chain was captured in a study of CD8 T cells in ankylosing spondylitis. Overall study results and limits: CD8+ disease-linked clones were present at relatively low frequencies in blood. Disease-linked clones reportedly concentrated significantly in matched ankylosing spondylitis synovial fluid.

This clonotype has ten or more counts. The antigen remains undetermined. Researchers built TCR beta libraries using quantitative 5'-RACE with molecular barcodes. MiXCR, applied by TCRdb to the 5' RACE reads, yields one record per CDR3 protein. The data contain around 130,000 distinct CDR3 sequences, more than 6.5% of them seen just once; the ten biggest clones take up roughly an eighth. V dropped 0 bases and J dropped 0 bases, with 3 bases sitting between them. Germline V gene sequence: CDR1 SGHDT, CDR2 YYEEEE. The CDR3 length is 13 residues. The chain combines TRBV5-6 with TRBJ1-1, with D uncertain. This sequence originates from a male donor with ankylosing spondylitis or in good health (not recorded which). Sequencing used blood, either unsorted or a sorted T cell fraction (not recorded which). The CDR3 reads CASSLVVNTEAFF. As DNA, the CDR3 is TGTGCCAGCAGCTTGGTGGTGAACACTGAAGCTTTCTTT.